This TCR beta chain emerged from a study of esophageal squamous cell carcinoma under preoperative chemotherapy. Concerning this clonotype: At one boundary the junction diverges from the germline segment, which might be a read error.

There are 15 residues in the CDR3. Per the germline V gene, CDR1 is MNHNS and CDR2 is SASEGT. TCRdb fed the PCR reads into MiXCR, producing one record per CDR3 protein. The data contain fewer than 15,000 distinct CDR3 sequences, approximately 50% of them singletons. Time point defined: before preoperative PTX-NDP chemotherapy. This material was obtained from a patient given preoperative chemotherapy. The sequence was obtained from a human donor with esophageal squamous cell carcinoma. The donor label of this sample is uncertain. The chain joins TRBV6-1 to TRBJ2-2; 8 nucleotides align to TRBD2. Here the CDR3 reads CASRTAGAGTGALYF. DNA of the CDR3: TGTGCCAGCAGGACAGCGGGGGCGGGCACCGGGGCGCTGTATTTT.